A selection of T cell receptor beta chains follows, all from one sample in a study of blood T cells in healthy people across ages. TCRdb reanalysed the 5' RACE reads using MiXCR and keeps one entry per CDR3 protein. The table has about 970,000 distinct CDR3 sequences, roughly 50% seen once. The sample comprised blood. These receptors came from a woman between 55 and 75 years old in good health. Both conserved end residues are part of each CDR3. The D gene is left open where the match is weak. Not every row has a clone size; where given, it reads once, few, many or a size class.

.	TRBJ2-1	TRBV6-5	TRBD1	CASRQRQGMINEQFF	TGTGCCAGCAGACAAAGACAGGGTATGATCAATGAGCAGTTCTTC
few	TRBJ2-5	TRBV12-3/TRBV12-4	.	CASRRDPETQYF	TGTGCCAGCAGGAGGGATCCTGAGACCCAGTACTTC
.	TRBJ2-7	TRBV4-1	.	CASSRPGVEVEQYF	TGCGCCAGCAGCCGCCCGGGGGTGGAGGTCGAGCAGTACTTC
.	TRBJ2-7	TRBV7-9	.	CASNQLVAYEQYF	TGTGCCAGCAACCAACTAGTCGCCTACGAGCAGTACTTC
few	TRBJ2-1	TRBV10-3	.	CAINDRAYNEQFF	TGTGCCATCAACGACAGAGCCTACAATGAGCAGTTCTTC
few	TRBJ2-7	TRBV25-1	.	CASSEGDLRSYEQYF	TGTGCCAGCAGTGAGGGGGACCTGCGCTCCTACGAGCAGTACTTC
.	TRBJ2-3	TRBV4-1	.	CASSQQSGSPTDTQYF	TGCGCCAGCAGCCAACAATCTGGGAGTCCCACAGATACGCAGTATTTT
.	TRBJ2-7	TRBV27	TRBD2	CASSLMASGRAFGTYEQYF	TGTGCCAGCAGTTTAATGGCTAGCGGGAGGGCCTTCGGGACCTACGAGCAGTACTTC
.	TRBJ1-2	TRBV4-2	.	CASSPPRAGYTF	TGTGCCAGCAGCCCCCCCAGGGCTGGCTACACCTTC
few	TRBJ2-3	TRBV30	.	CAHGAATNTDTQYF	TGTGCCCACGGGGCGGCCACGAACACAGATACGCAGTATTTT
.	TRBJ2-5	TRBV7-9	.	CASSLVRDETQYF	TGTGCCAGCAGCTTAGTTCGGGACGAGACCCAGTACTTC
.	TRBJ2-7	TRBV19	.	CASSPDRSAIYEQYF	TGTGCCAGTAGCCCTGACAGATCGGCGATCTACGAGCAGTACTTC
few	TRBJ2-5	TRBV29-1	.	CSVARGGGQETQYF	TGCAGCGTCGCCCGCGGTGGGGGCCAAGAGACCCAGTACTTC
.	TRBJ2-1	TRBV20-1	TRBD2	CSAKLAGHVNEQFF	TGCAGTGCAAAACTAGCGGGACACGTTAATGAGCAGTTCTTC
.	TRBJ2-7	TRBV27	.	CASSEAYNEQYF	TGTGCCAGCAGTGAGGCCTACAATGAGCAGTACTTC
.	TRBJ2-7	TRBV28	.	CASKSTSYEQYF	TGTGCCAGCAAAAGCACGTCCTACGAGCAGTACTTC
many	TRBJ2-3	TRBV10-3	.	CAISILDTQYF	TGTGCCATCAGTATTCTAGATACGCAGTATTTT
.	TRBJ2-7	TRBV6-5	TRBD2	CASRTPGGLIYEQYF	TGTGCCAGCAGGACCCCGGGGGGGTTGATTTACGAGCAGTACTTC
few	TRBJ2-4	TRBV20-1	.	CSAAPMYASFSGNIQYF	TGCAGTGCGGCTCCTATGTACGCGTCATTTTCTGGAAACATTCAGTACTTC
.	TRBJ1-6	TRBV20-1	TRBD1	CSARGIGQGNSPLHF	TGCAGTGCTAGAGGCATCGGACAGGGGAATTCACCCCTCCACTTT
.	TRBJ2-7	TRBV28	.	CASSGPGPYEQYF	TGTGCCAGCAGTGGGCCGGGTCCTTACGAGCAGTACTTC
.	TRBJ2-1	TRBV20-1	.	CRLLALGPYNEQFF	TGCAGGCTTCTGGCGCTAGGTCCCTACAATGAGCAGTTCTTC
few	TRBJ2-3	TRBV25-1	TRBD2	CASERAGERTDTQYF	TGTGCCAGCGAACGGGCGGGGGAAAGGACAGATACGCAGTATTTT
.	TRBJ2-5	TRBV13	TRBD2	CASSTLAGEQETQYF	TGTGCCAGCAGCACACTAGCGGGAGAGCAAGAGACCCAGTACTTC
.	TRBJ2-7	TRBV14	.	CASSQWASSYEQYF	TGTGCCAGCAGCCAATGGGCAAGCTCCTACGAGCAGTACTTC
many	TRBJ2-5	TRBV25-1	.	CASSPSEIETQYF	TGTGCCAGCAGTCCTAGCGAAATAGAGACCCAGTACTTC
.	TRBJ2-7	TRBV28	.	CASSFTGTPSYEQYF	TGTGCCAGCAGTTTCACCGGGACCCCCTCCTACGAGCAGTACTTC
.	TRBJ2-3	TRBV5-6	.	CASSLPPGIETQYF	TGTGCCAGCAGCCTCCCCCCCGGAATCGAAACGCAGTATTTT
few	TRBJ2-1	TRBV20-1	TRBD2	CSAAGLAGINEQFF	TGCAGTGCTGCCGGACTAGCGGGAATCAATGAGCAGTTCTTC
.	TRBJ1-5	TRBV5-6	TRBD1	CASSLQDRVGQPQHF	TGTGCCAGCAGCTTGCAGGACAGGGTGGGTCAGCCCCAGCATTTT
once	TRBJ2-3	TRBV5-4	TRBD2	CASSTAGVPSREQYF	TGTGCCAGCAGCACAGCGGGAGTCCCCTCCAGGGAGCAGTATTTT
.	TRBJ1-3	TRBV7-9	TRBD1	CASSLTGSADTIYF	TGTGCCAGCAGCTTGACAGGGTCCGCGGACACCATATATTTT
.	TRBJ2-3	TRBV6-6	.	CASRRMGGTFYTDTQYF	TGTGCCAGCAGAAGGATGGGGGGGACATTCTACACAGATACGCAGTATTTT
.	TRBJ2-5	TRBV20-1	.	CSASHETQYF	TGCAGTGCTAGCCACGAGACCCAGTACTTC
.	TRBJ2-5	TRBV28	TRBD2	CASTPLHGGRIETQYF	TGTGCCAGCACCCCACTTCATGGCGGGAGAATTGAGACCCAGTACTTC
.	TRBJ2-4	TRBV4-2	TRBD1	CASSRDGDSKNIQYF	TGTGCCAGCAGCCGCGACGGGGACAGCAAAAACATTCAGTACTTC
few	TRBJ2-1	TRBV15	.	CATSRDWNNEQFF	TGTGCCACCAGCAGAGATTGGAACAATGAGCAGTTCTTC
.	TRBJ2-7	TRBV5-1	.	CASSVTSGQPYEQYF	TGCGCCAGCAGCGTGACTTCAGGACAGCCCTACGAGCAGTACTTC
.	TRBJ2-1	TRBV28	.	CASSLLIGSGNEQFF	TGTGCCAGCAGTTTACTTATCGGTTCCGGGAATGAGCAGTTCTTC